One sample yielded the 7 T cell receptor beta chains listed below, sequenced in a study of CD8 T cells in ankylosing spondylitis. A single record per CDR3 protein comes from TCRdb applying MiXCR to the 5' RACE reads. In the table there are approximately 250,000 distinct CDR3 sequences, roughly a tenth of which are singletons. The sequenced material came from blood, either unsorted or a sorted T cell fraction (not recorded which). The receptors derive from a male donor with ankylosing spondylitis or in good health (not recorded which).

Comments on this clonotype: A junction boundary mismatches the germline segment, possibly from a read error. The V gene is TRBV19, the J gene TRBJ2-1; D is uncertain. The CDR3 length is 13 residues. Germline loops: CDR1 LNHDA, CDR2 SQIVND (reference sequence). The CDR3 protein is CASSSGLGNAQFF. DNA of the CDR3: TGTGCCAGTAGTTCCGGGCTGGGCAATGCGCAGTTCTTC.

The chain has TRBV20-1 and TRBJ2-3; the match to TRBD1 covers 7 bases. CDR1 is DFQATT, CDR2 SNEGSKA, per germline (reference sequence). The ends lost 5 bases at V and 0 bases at J; junction bases unmatched: 11. CDR3 length: 16 amino acids. The chain's CDR3 is CSAGPGTEVSTDTQYF. In DNA form, the CDR3 reads TGCAGTGCTGGTCCTGGGACAGAGGTTAGCACAGATACGCAGTATTTT.

This clonotype has a count of ten or more. This chain links TRBV6-1 with TRBJ2-1, with 7 bases identical to TRBD1. CDR1 MNHNS and CDR2 SASEGT come from the germline V gene. CDR3 size: 15 residues. After removal of 6 bases from V and 4 bases from J, the junction contained 9 bases not matched to a gene. As DNA, the CDR3 is TGTGCCAGCAGATCCGGGACAGTGGGGTACAATGAGCAGTTCTTC. This encodes CASRSGTVGYNEQFF.

In its sample, this clonotype was seen many times. The CDR3: CSVEGVAGVGYGYTF. For the CDR3, the DNA is TGCAGCGTTGAAGGTGTGGCAGGGGTCGGCTATGGCTACACCTTC. The chain recombines TRBV29-1 with TRBJ1-2, with D possibly TRBD1 on 6 matching bases. The V gene's germline CDR1 is SQVTM and CDR2 ANQGSEA. The ends were cut back, 1 base at V and 4 bases at J, with 16 bases in the middle. The CDR3 sequence is 15 residues long.

The table lists this clonotype with many counts. This chain uses TRBV4-2 with TRBJ2-3, with D perhaps matching TRBD1 or TRBD2 (6 bases each). V lost 5 bases and J 2 bases, leaving 11 bases between the germline ends. Germline V gene lookup returns CDR1 LGHNA and CDR2 YNFKEQ. This CDR3 spans 14 amino acids. CDR3 protein: CASSTRGVTDTQYF. The CDR3 coding sequence is TGTGCCAGCAGCACGAGGGGGGTCACAGATACGCAGTATTTT.

This clonotype showed up just a few times. A much more abundant neighbour one base away suggests this may be a read error. The chain uses TRBV6-2 or TRBV6-3 and TRBJ2-1, with TRBD1 matching 8 bases. In germline, CDR1 is MNHEY, CDR2 SVGEGT. V dropped 4 bases and J dropped 9; count of bases not matched to a gene: 5. This CDR3 has 13 residues. The CDR3 reads CASSLTGVSEQFF. The CDR3 nucleotides read TGTGCCAGCAGTTTGACAGGGGTCAGTGAGCAGTTCTTC.

This clonotype was seen ten or more times. The chain combines TRBV27 with TRBJ2-7; possibly TRBD1 or TRBD2 for D (5 bases each). V was pared by 1 base and J by 3 bases, with 7 bases between. Per germline, CDR1 MNHEY and CDR2 SMNVEV (reference sequence). This CDR3 region has 13 residues. Here the CDR3 reads CASSLYGGYEQYF. The CDR3, as DNA: TGTGCCAGCAGTTTATATGGGGGCTACGAGCAGTACTTC.